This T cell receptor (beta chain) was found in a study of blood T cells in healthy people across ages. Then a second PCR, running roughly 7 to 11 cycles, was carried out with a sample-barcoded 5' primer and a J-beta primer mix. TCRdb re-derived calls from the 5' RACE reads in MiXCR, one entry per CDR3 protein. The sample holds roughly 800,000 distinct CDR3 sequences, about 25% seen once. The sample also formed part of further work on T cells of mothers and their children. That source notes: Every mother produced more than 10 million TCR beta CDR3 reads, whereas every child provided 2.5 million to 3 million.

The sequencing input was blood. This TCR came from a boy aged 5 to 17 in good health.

CDR3 DNA sequence: TGTGCCAGCTCACCTGTAGCGGGGAACTACAATGAGCAGTTCTTC. Encoded protein: CASSPVAGNYNEQFF. The J gene is TRBJ2-1, the V gene TRBV18, with 8 bases fitting TRBD2. The germline gives CDR1 KGHSH, CDR2 LQKENI. V lost 3 bases and J lost 3; bases outside the gene matches: 4. CDR3 size: 15 residues.